This T cell receptor (beta chain) was recovered during a study of glioma-infiltrating T cells after dendritic cell vaccination. TCRdb's copy holds only in-frame clones and misses some; the assay was immunoSEQ multiplex PCR. The table has approximately 91,000 clones, 80% to 90% seen once. Regarding time point: after dendritic cell vaccination, including at tumor progression/relapse. Blood PBMC samples: pre-vaccination, two weeks post third vaccination, and at tumor progression. In this sample, this clone turned up once. Per germline, CDR1 SGHRS and CDR2 YFSETQ. V was clipped by 0 bases and J by 0 bases, with 7 bases between them. There are 15 residues in the CDR3.

This clonotype was obtained from a human donor with glioblastoma. The sequences come from blood, collected after dendritic cell vaccination. The chain couples TRBV5-1 to TRBJ1-5, with no clear D. The CDR3 nucleotides read TGCGCCAGCAGCTTGGCCGGTCTTAGCAATCAGCCCCAGCATTTT. Its translation: CASSLAGLSNQPQHF.